This T cell receptor beta chain was sequenced for a study of blood T cell repertoires in COVID-19. Only one count was recorded for this clone. Recruits, aged roughly 18 to 89 years, lived in 20 to 30 US areas. Participants had their cohort set by participant-reported clinical history. Cohort 3 donors were reported recovered after two negative PCRs, clearance, or symptom resolution. Study processing details: Amplification from reference gene primers served as the basis for estimated nucleated cell counts. Produced via immunoSEQ multiplex PCR; TCRdb's table is partial and in-frame only. The V and J calls and clone size are taken from that table; D and trimming were inferred from the DNA. The sample yields under 200,000 clones, about 80% seen once. The sample was PBMCs or T cells enriched from blood (not recorded which). The clonotype originates from a man aged 45-60 years who had recovered from COVID-19.

CDR3 in amino acids: CGPGGAYGYTF. DNA for the CDR3: TGTGGCCCGGGGGGAGCCTATGGCTACACCTTC. The chain employs TRBV7-2 and TRBJ1-2; the D gene is possibly TRBD1 (5 bases). The germline V gene encodes CDR1 SGHTA and CDR2 FQGNSA. The CDR3 loop spans 11 amino acids.